Given below is one T cell receptor (beta chain) in context. This sample is drawn from a study of blood T cell repertoires in COVID-19. About the study: Italy, Spain and the United States were the sources of the convalescent and acute COVID-19 samples.

Original methodology: By means of reference gene primer amplification, nucleated cell counts were estimated. The protocol was immunoSEQ multiplex PCR, while the TCRdb copy is restricted to in-frame clones and leaves out a portion. Clone size and V and J calls were adopted from that table, with D and trimming inferred from the DNA. The table includes more than 150,000 clones, around 87% detected once. The CDR3 is 14 residues long. Germline V gene sequence: CDR1 SGHNT, CDR2 YENEEA. V lost 1 base and J 4 bases, leaving 7 bases between the germline ends. This rearrangement joins TRBV11-3 to TRBJ2-2; D gene unclear. This receptor was obtained from a young man with acute or convalescent COVID-19. Sequencing was performed on peripheral blood. The CDR3, as DNA: TGTGCCAGCAGCTTAGGAGGTCCCACCGGGGAGCTGTTTTTT. Its protein product is CASSLGGPTGELFF.